The 19 T cell receptor beta chains given below trace back to one sample, sequenced in a study of blood T cell repertoires in COVID-19. The repertoire was sequenced with immunoSEQ multiplex PCR; TCRdb's copy has only in-frame clones and lacks some. The data show some 300,000 clones, with nearly 90% seen just once and less than 2% held by the top ten. What was sequenced was peripheral blood. The receptors derive from a woman between 25 and 40 years old with COVID-19, enrolled during active disease.

The chain combines TRBV6-2 or TRBV6-3 with TRBJ2-1; TRBD2 agrees at 8 bases. From germline, CDR1 is MNHEY and CDR2 SVGEGT. V dropped 5 bases and J dropped 0; count of bases not matched to a gene: 3. The CDR3 is made up of 15 amino acids. The CDR3 DNA reads as TGTGCCAGCAGTCGACGGGGGGGCTCCTACAATGAGCAGTTCTTC. It yields the protein CASSRRGGSYNEQFF.

This sequence joins TRBV6-5 and TRBJ1-1; D is perhaps TRBD1 (6 bases). CDR3 size: 12 residues. The germline V gene encodes CDR1 MNHEY and CDR2 SVGAGI. Between the trimmed V and J ends, which lost 7 bases and 4 bases, there was a span of 10 bases. DNA of the CDR3: TGTGCCAGCACCACAGGGACCACTGAAGCTTTCTTT. Residues: CASTTGTTEAFF.

The rearrangement uses TRBV5-4 and TRBJ1-1, with D unclear. CDR1 and CDR2 from the germline V gene are SGHNT and YYREEE (reference sequence). The CDR3 covers 15 residues. V was cut by 3 bases and J by 1 base, with 13 bases left in between. CDR3 amino acids: CASSYNAWPNTEAFF. DNA for the CDR3: TGTGCCAGCAGCTATAATGCCTGGCCGAACACTGAAGCTTTCTTT.

The V gene is TRBV4-2, the J gene TRBJ1-3; D perhaps matches TRBD1 (5 bases). The germline gives CDR1 LGHNA, CDR2 YNFKEQ. The CDR3 contains 14 residues. V was cut by 5 bases and J by 0 bases, with 8 bases left in between. The CDR3 spells CASSGGGSGNTIYF. Written as DNA, the CDR3 is TGTGCCAGCAGCGGGGGGGGCTCTGGAAACACCATATATTTT.

The gene calls are TRBV18 and TRBJ1-3; D may be TRBD1 (5 bases). Between the trimmed V and J ends, which lost 2 bases and 0 bases, there was a span of 11 bases. The length of the CDR3 is 16 residues. The germline CDR1 and CDR2 sequences are KGHSH and LQKENI. This chain's CDR3 is CASSPVQGVSGNTIYF. CDR3 in DNA: TGTGCCAGCTCACCAGTGCAGGGCGTCTCTGGAAACACCATATATTTT. The complete variable domain, with remaining parts taken from reference TRBV18 and TRBJ1-3, reads NAGVMQNPRHLVRRRGQEARLRCSPMKGHSHVYWYRQLPEEGLKFMVYLQKENIIDESGMPKERFSAEFPKEGPSILRIQQVVRGDSAAYFCASSPVQGVSGNTIYFGEGSWLTVV.

V gene TRBV7-2 combines with J gene TRBJ2-3; a weak D match, TRBD2 (5 bases). Trimming took 5 bases from V and 6 from J, leaving 18 bases between them. The germline V gene encodes CDR1 SGHTA and CDR2 FQGNSA. The CDR3 length is 15 residues. The chain's CDR3 is CASSPPGGLRDTQYF. The CDR3 nucleotides read TGTGCCAGCAGCCCACCTGGCGGGCTTAGGGATACGCAGTATTTT. Combining the CDR3 with reference TRBV7-2 and TRBJ2-3 gives the whole variable domain GAGVSQSPSNKVTEKGKDVELRCDPISGHTALYWYRQSLGQGLEFLIYFQGNSAPDKSGLPSDRFSAERTGGSVSTLTIQRTQQEDSAVYLCASSPPGGLRDTQYFGPGTRLTVL.

V and J are TRBV6-1 and TRBJ1-6, with D possibly TRBD1 on 5 matching bases. Germline assignment: CDR1 MNHNS and CDR2 SASEGT. V was trimmed by 3 bases and J by 10 bases, leaving 10 bases between them. CDR3 length: 13 amino acids. DNA for the CDR3: TGTGCCAGCAGTGACAGGGAAGGCTCACCCCTCCACTTT. As protein: CASSDREGSPLHF.

This clone has only one observation. The genes are TRBV2 and TRBJ2-5, with D possibly TRBD2 on 5 matching bases. The CDR3 runs 11 residues. The V gene's germline CDR1 is SNHLY and CDR2 FYNNEI. V shed 5 bases and J shed 5 bases, with 6 bases lying between them. The CDR3 protein is CASSRTETQYF. CDR3 DNA sequence: TGTGCCAGCAGTAGGACTGAGACCCAGTACTTC. The full variable domain, completed using reference TRBV2 and TRBJ2-5, is EPEVTQTPSHQVTQMGQEVILRCVPISNHLYFYWYRQILGQKVEFLVSFYNNEISEKSEIFDDQFSVERPDGSNFTLKIRSTKLEDSAMYFCASSRTETQYFGPGTRLLVL.

This clone was found once. V usage is TRBV7-8 and J usage is TRBJ1-3; 8 nucleotides agree with TRBD1. The germline CDR1 and CDR2 sequences are SGHVS and FQNEAQ. The length of the CDR3 is 18 residues. V shed 5 bases and J 1 base; nucleotides not matched to a gene: 13. CDR3 coding DNA: TGTGCCAGCAGCCCTCCTCGGACAGGGAAAAGGTCTGGAAACACCATATATTTT. Protein: CASSPPRTGKRSGNTIYF.

The chain carries TRBV18 and TRBJ2-3; no clear D. The V end was cut by 3 bases, the J end by 6 bases, with 10 bases between. Germline-derived CDR1 and CDR2 are KGHSH and LQKENI. CDR3 length: 13 residues. CDR3 sequence reads: CASSPNNLDTQYF. CDR3 nucleotides: TGTGCCAGCTCACCTAACAACCTGGATACGCAGTATTTT. The whole variable domain, filled in from reference TRBV18 and TRBJ2-3, reads NAGVMQNPRHLVRRRGQEARLRCSPMKGHSHVYWYRQLPEEGLKFMVYLQKENIIDESGMPKERFSAEFPKEGPSILRIQQVVRGDSAAYFCASSPNNLDTQYFGPGTRLTVL.

This chain uses TRBV4-1 with TRBJ1-3, with 8 bases fitting TRBD1. The CDR3 is made up of 20 amino acids. J was trimmed by 4 bases and V by 0 bases; bases with no gene match: 17. Germline V gene sequence: CDR1 MGHRA, CDR2 YSYEKL. The CDR3 DNA is TGCGCCAGCAGCCAAGATATGAGGACAGGGTATTTTTTTTCCGGAAACACCATATATTTT. Its protein is CASSQDMRTGYFFSGNTIYF.

The chain has TRBV19 and TRBJ1-2; D is unresolved. Germline V CDR1 and CDR2: LNHDA, SQIVND (reference sequence). The CDR3 is 12 residues long. The V end lost 6 bases, the J end lost 4 bases, and 9 bases lay between the germline ends. CDR3 sequence: CASRSSVYGYTF. The CDR3 DNA reads TGTGCCAGTAGGAGCTCGGTCTATGGCTACACCTTC. The variable domain in full, with the rest retrieved from reference TRBV19 and TRBJ1-2, is DGGITQSPKYLFRKEGQNVTLSCEQNLNHDAMYWYRQDPGQGLRLIYYSQIVNDFQKGDIAEGYSVSREKKESFPLTVTSAQKNPTAFYLCASRSSVYGYTFGSGTRLTVV.

V and J are TRBV13 and TRBJ2-7; D might be TRBD2 (5 bases). CDR3 length equals 14 residues. The germline gives CDR1 PRHDT, CDR2 FYEKMQ (reference sequence). V shed 5 bases and J shed 3 bases, with 14 bases lying between them. The CDR3 loop is CASSPKERFYEQYF. CDR3 coding DNA: TGTGCCAGCAGCCCCAAGGAGCGGTTCTACGAGCAGTACTTC.

This sequence joins TRBV4-1 and TRBJ1-4, with D possibly TRBD1 on 6 matching bases. Germline CDR1 and CDR2: MGHRA and YSYEKL. The CDR3 covers 16 residues. Between the trimmed V and J ends, which lost 0 bases and 4 bases, there was a span of 12 bases. DNA for the CDR3: TGCGCCAGCAGCCAAGATGGGGGCTTTGGTAATGAAAAACTGTTTTTT. As protein: CASSQDGGFGNEKLFF.

The chain employs TRBV3-1 (or the pseudogene TRBV3-2) and TRBJ2-3; D is uncertain. CDR3 length: 15 residues. Germline V CDR1 and CDR2: LGHDT, YNNKEL (reference sequence). V lost 0 bases, J lost 6 bases, and 13 bases lay in between. In DNA form, the CDR3 reads TGTGCCAGCAGCCAAGACTCCACCCGCGGTGATACGCAGTATTTT. The encoded protein is CASSQDSTRGDTQYF.

The rearrangement joins TRBV7-9 to TRBJ1-2, with D uncertain. The CDR3 runs to 15 residues. Germline CDR1 SEHNR, CDR2 FQNEAQ (reference sequence). Trimming took off 3 bases at V and 5 bases at J, with 16 bases between the two ends. As DNA, the CDR3 is TGTGCCAGCAGCTTTTATGGGCAGACGGATTATGGCTACACCTTC. Translating it yields CASSFYGQTDYGYTF.

This clone was found once. V gene TRBV28 combines with J gene TRBJ1-1; no clear D. Germline CDR1 and CDR2: MDHEN and SYDVKM. V shed 5 bases and J shed 11 bases, with 12 bases lying between them. The CDR3 is 11 amino acids. CDR3 nucleotide sequence: TGTGCCAGCAGTGGGCTCCCTCGGGCTTTCTTT. Its translation: CASSGLPRAFF.

The gene calls are TRBV4-1 and TRBJ1-2, with D possibly being TRBD1 (5 bases). The CDR3 loop spans 14 amino acids. Germline CDR1 MGHRA, CDR2 YSYEKL. With 0 bases removed from V and 6 bases from J, the gap between germline ends came to 11 bases. The CDR3 nucleotides are TGCGCCAGCAGCCAAGAAGGCAGGGCCAATGGCTACACCTTC. Amino acid sequence: CASSQEGRANGYTF.

V gene TRBV3-1 (or the pseudogene TRBV3-2) combines with J gene TRBJ1-1; TRBD1 aligns across 7 bases. CDR1 and CDR2 (germline): LGHDT, YNNKEL (reference sequence). This CDR3 has 15 amino acids. The J segment lost 4 bases and the V segment lost 4 bases, leaving 9 bases of the junction unmatched. CDR3 DNA: TGTGCCAGCAGCCGAGGGGGACAGACGGGCACTGAAGCTTTCTTT. It is translated as CASSRGGQTGTEAFF.